The clone carrying this TCR beta chain was seen repeatedly, ten times or more. TCRbeta library construction was performed incorporating unique molecular identifiers. TCRdb ran MiXCR on the PCR reads and lists one entry per CDR3 protein. Of some 200,000 distinct CDR3 sequences in the sample, about 14% were seen once. This record comes from a study of T-cell reconstitution after alpha-beta-depleted transplantation in children. V was pared by 3 bases and J by 3 bases, with 9 bases between. Germline V gene data show CDR1 as SQVTM and CDR2 as ANQGSEA. There are 12 residues in the CDR3. Sequenced material: PBMCs from the stem cell graft donor, taken from the stem cell graft. This clonotype originated in a human donor who donated a stem cell graft to a child with acute lymphoblastic leukemia. The chain links TRBV29-1 to TRBJ2-7; no reliable D call. CDR3 coding DNA: TGCAGCGTTGAGACGGTCAACTACGAGCAGTACTTC. Protein sequence: CSVETVNYEQYF.